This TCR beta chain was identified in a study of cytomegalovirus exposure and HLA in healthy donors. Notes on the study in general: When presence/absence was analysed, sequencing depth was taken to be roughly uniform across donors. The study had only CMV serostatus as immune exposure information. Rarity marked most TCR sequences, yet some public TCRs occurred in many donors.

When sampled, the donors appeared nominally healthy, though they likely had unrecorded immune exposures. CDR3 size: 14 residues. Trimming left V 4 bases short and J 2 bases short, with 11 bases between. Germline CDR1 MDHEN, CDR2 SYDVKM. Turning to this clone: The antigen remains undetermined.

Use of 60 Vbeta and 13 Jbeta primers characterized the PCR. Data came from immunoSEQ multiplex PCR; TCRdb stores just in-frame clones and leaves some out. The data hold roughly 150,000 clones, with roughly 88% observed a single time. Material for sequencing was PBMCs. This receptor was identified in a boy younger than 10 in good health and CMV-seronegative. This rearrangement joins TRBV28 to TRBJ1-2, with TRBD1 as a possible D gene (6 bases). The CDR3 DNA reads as TGTGCCAGCAGTTGGTACGGGACAAACTATGGCTACACCTTC. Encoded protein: CASSWYGTNYGYTF.